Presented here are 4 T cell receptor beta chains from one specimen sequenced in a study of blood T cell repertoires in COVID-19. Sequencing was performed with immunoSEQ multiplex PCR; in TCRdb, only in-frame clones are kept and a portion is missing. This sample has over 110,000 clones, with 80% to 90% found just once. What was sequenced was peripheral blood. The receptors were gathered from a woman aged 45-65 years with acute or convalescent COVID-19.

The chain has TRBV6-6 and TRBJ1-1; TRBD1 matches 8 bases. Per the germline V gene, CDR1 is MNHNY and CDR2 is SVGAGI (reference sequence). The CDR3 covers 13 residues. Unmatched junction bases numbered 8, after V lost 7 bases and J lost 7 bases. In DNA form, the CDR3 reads TGTGCCAGCACGATAGGACAGGGAGGTGAAGCTTTCTTT. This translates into CASTIGQGGEAFF.

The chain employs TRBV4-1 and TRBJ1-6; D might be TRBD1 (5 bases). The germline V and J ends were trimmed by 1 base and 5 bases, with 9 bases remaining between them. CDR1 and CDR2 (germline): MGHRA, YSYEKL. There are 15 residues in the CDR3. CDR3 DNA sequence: TGCGCCAGCAGCCAAGTGGGGACTGATAATTCACCCCTCCACTTT. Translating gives CASSQVGTDNSPLHF.

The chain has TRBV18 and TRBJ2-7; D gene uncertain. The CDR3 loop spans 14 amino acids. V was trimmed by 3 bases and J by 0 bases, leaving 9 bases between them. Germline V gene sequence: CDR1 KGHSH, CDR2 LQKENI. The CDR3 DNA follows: TGTGCCAGCTCACCCGCGCGGAGCTCCTACGAGCAGTACTTC. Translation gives CASSPARSSYEQYF.

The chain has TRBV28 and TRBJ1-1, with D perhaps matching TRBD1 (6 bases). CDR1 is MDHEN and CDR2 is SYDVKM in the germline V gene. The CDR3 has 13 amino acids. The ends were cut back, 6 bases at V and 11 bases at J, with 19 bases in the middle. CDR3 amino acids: CASSIIQGLRAFF. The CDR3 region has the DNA TGTGCCAGCAGCATAATACAGGGATTAAGGGCTTTCTTT.